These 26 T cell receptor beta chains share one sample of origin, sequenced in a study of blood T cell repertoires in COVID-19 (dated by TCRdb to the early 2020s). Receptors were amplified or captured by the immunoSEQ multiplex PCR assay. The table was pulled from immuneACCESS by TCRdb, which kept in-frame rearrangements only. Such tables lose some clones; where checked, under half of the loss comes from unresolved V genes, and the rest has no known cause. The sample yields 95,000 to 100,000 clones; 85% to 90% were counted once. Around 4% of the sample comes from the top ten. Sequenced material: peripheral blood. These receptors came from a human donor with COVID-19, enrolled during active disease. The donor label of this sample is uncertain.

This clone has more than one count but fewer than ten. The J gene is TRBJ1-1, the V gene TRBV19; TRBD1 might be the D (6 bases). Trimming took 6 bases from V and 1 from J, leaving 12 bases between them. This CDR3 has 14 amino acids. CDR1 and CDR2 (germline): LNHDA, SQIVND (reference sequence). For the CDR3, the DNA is TGTGCCAGTAGGCTCAGGGGTGGGAACACTGAAGCTTTCTTT. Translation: CASRLRGGNTEAFF.

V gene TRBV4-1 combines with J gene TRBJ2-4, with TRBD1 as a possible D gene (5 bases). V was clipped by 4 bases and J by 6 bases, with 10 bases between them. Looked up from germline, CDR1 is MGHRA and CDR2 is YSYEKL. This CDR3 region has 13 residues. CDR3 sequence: CASSPTTVNIQYF. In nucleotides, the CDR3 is TGCGCCAGCAGCCCGACGACAGTAAACATTCAGTACTTC.

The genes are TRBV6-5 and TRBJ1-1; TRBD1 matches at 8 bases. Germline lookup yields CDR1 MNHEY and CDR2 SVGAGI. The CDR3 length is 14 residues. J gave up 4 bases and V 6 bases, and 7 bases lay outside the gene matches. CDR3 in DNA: TGTGCCAGCAGAGGACAGGGATCGGGCACTGAAGCTTTCTTT. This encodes CASRGQGSGTEAFF.

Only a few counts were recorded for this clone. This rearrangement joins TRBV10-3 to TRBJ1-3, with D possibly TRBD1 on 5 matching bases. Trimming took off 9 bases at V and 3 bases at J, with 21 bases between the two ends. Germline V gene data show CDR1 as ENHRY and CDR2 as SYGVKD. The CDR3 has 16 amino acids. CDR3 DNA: TGTGCCATTGGCAGCGGGTGGGGGACCAGTGGAAACACCATATATTTT. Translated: CAIGSGWGTSGNTIYF.

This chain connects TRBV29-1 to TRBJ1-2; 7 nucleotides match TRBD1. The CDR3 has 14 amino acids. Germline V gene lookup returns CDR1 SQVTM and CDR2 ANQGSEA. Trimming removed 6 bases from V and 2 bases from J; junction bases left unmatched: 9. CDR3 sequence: CSVPQGDSNYGYTF. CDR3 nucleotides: TGCAGCGTCCCTCAGGGGGATTCCAACTATGGCTACACCTTC.

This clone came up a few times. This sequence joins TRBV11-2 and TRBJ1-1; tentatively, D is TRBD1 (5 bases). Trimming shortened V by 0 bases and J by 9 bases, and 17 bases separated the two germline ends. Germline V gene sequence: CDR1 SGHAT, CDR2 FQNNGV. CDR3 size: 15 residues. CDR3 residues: CASSLEGGTHTKAFF. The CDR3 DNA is TGTGCCAGCAGCTTAGAGGGGGGAACTCATACTAAAGCTTTCTTT.

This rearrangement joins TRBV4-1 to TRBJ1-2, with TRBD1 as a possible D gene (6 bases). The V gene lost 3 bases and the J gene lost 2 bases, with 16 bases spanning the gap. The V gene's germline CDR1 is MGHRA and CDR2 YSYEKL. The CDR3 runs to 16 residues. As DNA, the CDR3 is TGCGCCAGCAGCCAGGGCCCCGACAGGCTAAACTATGGCTACACCTTC. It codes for CASSQGPDRLNYGYTF.

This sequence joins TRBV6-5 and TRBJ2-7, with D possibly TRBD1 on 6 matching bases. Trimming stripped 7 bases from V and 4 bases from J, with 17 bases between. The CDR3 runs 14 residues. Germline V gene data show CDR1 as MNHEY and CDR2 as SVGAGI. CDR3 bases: TGTGCCAGCAACACGGGGCAGGGGAGATACGAGCAGTACTTC. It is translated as CASNTGQGRYEQYF.

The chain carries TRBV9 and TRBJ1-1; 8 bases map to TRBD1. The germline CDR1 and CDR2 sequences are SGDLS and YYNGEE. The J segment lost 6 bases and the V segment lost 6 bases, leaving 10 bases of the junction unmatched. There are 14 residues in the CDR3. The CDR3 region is CASTTITGGAEAFF. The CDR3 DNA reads TGTGCCAGCACCACAATCACAGGGGGGGCTGAAGCTTTCTTT.

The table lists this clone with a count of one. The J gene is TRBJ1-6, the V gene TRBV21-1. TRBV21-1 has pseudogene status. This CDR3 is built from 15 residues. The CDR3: CASSKEIGSNLPLHF. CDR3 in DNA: TGTGCCAGCAGCAAAGAGATCGGGTCTAATCTACCCCTCCACTTT.

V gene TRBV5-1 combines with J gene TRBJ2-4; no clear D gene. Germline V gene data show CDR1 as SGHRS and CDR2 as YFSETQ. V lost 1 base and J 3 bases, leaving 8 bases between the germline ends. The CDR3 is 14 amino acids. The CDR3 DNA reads TGCGCCAGCAGCTTGACATTAAGCAAAAACATTCAGTACTTC. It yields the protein CASSLTLSKNIQYF.

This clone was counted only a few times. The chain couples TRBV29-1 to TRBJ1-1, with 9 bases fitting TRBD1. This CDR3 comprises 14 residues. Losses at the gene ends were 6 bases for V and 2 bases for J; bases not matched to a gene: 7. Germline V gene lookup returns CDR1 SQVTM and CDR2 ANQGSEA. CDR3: CSVLQGALNTEAFF. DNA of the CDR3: TGCAGCGTACTACAGGGGGCGCTTAACACTGAAGCTTTCTTT.

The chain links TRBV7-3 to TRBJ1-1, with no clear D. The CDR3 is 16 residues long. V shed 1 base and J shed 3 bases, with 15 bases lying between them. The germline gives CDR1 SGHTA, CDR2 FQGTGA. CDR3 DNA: TGTGCCAGCAGCTTAAATCCGCCTACCGTGGACACTGAAGCTTTCTTT. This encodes CASSLNPPTVDTEAFF.

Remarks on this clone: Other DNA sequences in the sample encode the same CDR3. CDR3 sequence: CASSLFGGPSYNEQFF. The CDR3 nucleotides read TGCGCCAGCAGCCTGTTCGGGGGGCCCTCCTACAATGAGCAGTTCTTC. The chain couples TRBV4-1 to TRBJ2-1, with a weak D call TRBD2 (7 bases). CDR3 length: 16 amino acids. V was cut by 4 bases and J by 0 bases, with 13 bases left in between. Germline values: CDR1 MGHRA, CDR2 YSYEKL.

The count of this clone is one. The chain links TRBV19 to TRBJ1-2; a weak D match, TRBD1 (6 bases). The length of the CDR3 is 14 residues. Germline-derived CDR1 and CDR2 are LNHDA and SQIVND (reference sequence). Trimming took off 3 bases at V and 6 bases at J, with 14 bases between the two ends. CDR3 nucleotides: TGTGCCAGTAGTATTAGAAGGCAGGGGCATGGCTACACCTTC. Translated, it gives CASSIRRQGHGYTF.

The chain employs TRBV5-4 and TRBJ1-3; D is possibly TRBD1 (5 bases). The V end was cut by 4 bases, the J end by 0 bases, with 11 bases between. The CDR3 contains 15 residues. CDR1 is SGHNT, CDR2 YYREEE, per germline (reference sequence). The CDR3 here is CASSPGRGSGNTIYF. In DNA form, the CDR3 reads TGTGCCAGCAGCCCGGGTAGGGGCTCTGGAAACACCATATATTTT.

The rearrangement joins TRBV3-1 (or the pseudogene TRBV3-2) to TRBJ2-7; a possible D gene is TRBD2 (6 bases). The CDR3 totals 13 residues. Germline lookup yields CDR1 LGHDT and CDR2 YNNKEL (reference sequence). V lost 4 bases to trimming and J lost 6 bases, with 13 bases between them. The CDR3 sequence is CASSRGRGGEQYF. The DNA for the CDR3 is TGTGCCAGCAGCCGAGGTAGGGGAGGCGAGCAGTACTTC.

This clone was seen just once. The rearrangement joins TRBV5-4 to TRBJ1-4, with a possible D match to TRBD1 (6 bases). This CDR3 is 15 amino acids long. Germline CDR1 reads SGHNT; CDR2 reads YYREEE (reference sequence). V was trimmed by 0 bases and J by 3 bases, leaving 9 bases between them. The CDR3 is CASSLDGQSNEKLFF. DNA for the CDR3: TGTGCCAGCAGCTTGGATGGACAGTCTAATGAAAAACTGTTTTTT.

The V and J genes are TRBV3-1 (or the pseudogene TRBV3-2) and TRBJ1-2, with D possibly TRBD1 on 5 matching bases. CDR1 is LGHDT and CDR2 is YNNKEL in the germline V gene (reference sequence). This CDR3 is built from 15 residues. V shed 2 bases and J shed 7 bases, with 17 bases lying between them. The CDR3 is CASSQNRQRRGGYTF. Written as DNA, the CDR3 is TGTGCCAGCAGCCAAAATCGCCAGCGGAGGGGTGGCTACACCTTC.

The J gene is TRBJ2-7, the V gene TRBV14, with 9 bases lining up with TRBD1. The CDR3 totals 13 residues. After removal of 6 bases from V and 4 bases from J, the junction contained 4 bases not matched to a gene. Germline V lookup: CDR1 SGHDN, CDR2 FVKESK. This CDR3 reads CASRDRGDYEQYF. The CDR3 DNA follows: TGTGCCAGCAGGGACAGGGGAGATTACGAGCAGTACTTC.

CDR3 sequence reads: CASSARTSGGPGTDTQYF. The CDR3, as DNA: TGTGCCAGCAGCGCCCGGACTAGCGGGGGGCCGGGCACAGATACGCAGTATTTT. The genes are TRBV9 and TRBJ2-3, with 14 bases lining up with TRBD2. With V trimmed by 3 bases and J by 1 base, 7 bases remained unmatched. The CDR3 contains 18 residues. Looked up from germline, CDR1 is SGDLS and CDR2 is YYNGEE.

CDR3 protein: CSVDQGKDNEQFF. The CDR3 nucleotides read TGCAGCGTTGACCAGGGAAAAGACAATGAGCAGTTCTTC. The rearrangement joins TRBV29-1 to TRBJ2-1; D possibly corresponds to TRBD1 (5 bases). The CDR3 loop spans 13 amino acids. V was cut by 3 bases and J by 5 bases, with 11 bases left in between. Germline V lookup: CDR1 SQVTM, CDR2 ANQGSEA.

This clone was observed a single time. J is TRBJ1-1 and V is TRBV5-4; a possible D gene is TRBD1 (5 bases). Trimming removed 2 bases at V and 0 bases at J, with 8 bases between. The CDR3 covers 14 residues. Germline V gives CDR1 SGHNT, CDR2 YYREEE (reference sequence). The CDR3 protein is CASSLGVMNTEAFF. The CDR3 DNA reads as TGTGCCAGCAGCTTAGGGGTCATGAACACTGAAGCTTTCTTT.

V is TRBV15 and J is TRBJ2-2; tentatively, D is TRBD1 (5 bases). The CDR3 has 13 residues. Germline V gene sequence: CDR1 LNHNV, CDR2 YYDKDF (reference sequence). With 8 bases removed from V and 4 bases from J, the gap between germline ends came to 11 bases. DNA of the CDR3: TGTGCCACCGAAGGGGCTGGCACCGGGGAGCTGTTTTTT. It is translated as CATEGAGTGELFF. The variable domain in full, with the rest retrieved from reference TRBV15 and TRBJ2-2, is DAMVIQNPRYQVTQFGKPVTLSCSQTLNHNVMYWYQQKSSQAPKLLFHYYDKDFNNEADTPDNFQSRRPNTSFCFLDIRSPGLGDTAMYLCATEGAGTGELFFGEGSRLTVL.

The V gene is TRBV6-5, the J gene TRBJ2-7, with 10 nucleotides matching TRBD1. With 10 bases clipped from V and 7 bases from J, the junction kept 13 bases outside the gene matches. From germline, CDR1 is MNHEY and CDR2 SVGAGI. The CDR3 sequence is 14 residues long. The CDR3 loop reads CATSRGTGAGEQYF. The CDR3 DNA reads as TGTGCCACATCACGAGGGACAGGGGCGGGGGAGCAGTACTTC.

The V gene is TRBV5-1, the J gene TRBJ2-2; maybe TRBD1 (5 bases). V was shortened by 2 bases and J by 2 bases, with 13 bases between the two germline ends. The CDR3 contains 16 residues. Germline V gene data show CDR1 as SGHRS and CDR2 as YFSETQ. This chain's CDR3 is CASSLGANTNTGELFF. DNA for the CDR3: TGCGCCAGCAGCTTAGGGGCTAACACTAACACCGGGGAGCTGTTTTTT.